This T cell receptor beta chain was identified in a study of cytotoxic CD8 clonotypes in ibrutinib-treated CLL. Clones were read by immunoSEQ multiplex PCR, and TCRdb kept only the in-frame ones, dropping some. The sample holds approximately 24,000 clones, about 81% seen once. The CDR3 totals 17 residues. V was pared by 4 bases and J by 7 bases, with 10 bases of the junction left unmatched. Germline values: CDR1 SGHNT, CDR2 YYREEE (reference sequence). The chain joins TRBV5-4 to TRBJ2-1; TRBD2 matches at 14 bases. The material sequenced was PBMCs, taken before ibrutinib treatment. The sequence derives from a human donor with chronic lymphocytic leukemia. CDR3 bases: TGTGCCAGCAGCAAACCGACTAGCGGGAGGGCTGGAAATGAGCAGTTCTTC. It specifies CASSKPTSGRAGNEQFF.